The rows below give T cell receptor beta chains drawn from one sample of a study of blood T cells in healthy people across ages. TCRdb re-analysed the 5' RACE reads in MiXCR, keeping a single row per CDR3 protein. The sample lists roughly 1,700,000 distinct CDR3 sequences, approximately 28% occurring once. The sample consisted of blood. The source is a woman under 40 in good health. Both conserved end residues are part of each CDR3. The D gene is left open where the match is weak. Part of the rows lack a size; the others show once, few, many or a class for expanded clones.

clone_size: many; v_call: TRBV9; j_call: TRBJ2-5; d_call: TRBD2; cdr3_aa: CASSDSGGSGTQYF; cdr3_nt: TGTGCCAGCAGCGATAGCGGGGGGAGTGGGACCCAGTACTTC
clone_size: few; v_call: TRBV7-6; j_call: TRBJ2-7; d_call: TRBD1; cdr3_aa: CASSYDRGHDEQYF; cdr3_nt: TGTGCCAGCAGCTACGACAGGGGGCACGACGAGCAGTACTTC
clone_size: -; v_call: TRBV11-1; j_call: TRBJ2-7; d_call: TRBD1; cdr3_aa: CASIRQGERNYEQYF; cdr3_nt: TGTGCCAGCATCAGACAGGGGGAACGGAACTACGAGCAGTACTTC
clone_size: -; v_call: TRBV9; j_call: TRBJ1-5; d_call: -; cdr3_aa: CASSVGGKQPQHF; cdr3_nt: TGTGCCAGCAGCGTAGGAGGGAAACAGCCCCAGCATTTT
clone_size: -; v_call: TRBV29-1; j_call: TRBJ2-1; d_call: TRBD2; cdr3_aa: CSVFPRRENEQFF; cdr3_nt: TGCAGCGTCTTCCCACGGCGGGAGAATGAGCAGTTCTTC
clone_size: few; v_call: TRBV7-2; j_call: TRBJ1-4; d_call: -; cdr3_aa: CASSFRSGSNEKLFF; cdr3_nt: TGTGCCAGCAGCTTCAGGTCCGGTTCTAATGAAAAACTGTTTTTT
clone_size: -; v_call: TRBV27; j_call: TRBJ1-1; d_call: -; cdr3_aa: CASSLLSPGGEAFF; cdr3_nt: TGTGCCAGCAGTTTACTGTCCCCTGGGGGTGAAGCTTTCTTT
clone_size: many; v_call: TRBV20-1; j_call: TRBJ2-7; d_call: TRBD2; cdr3_aa: CSATGTSFSEQYF; cdr3_nt: TGCAGTGCCACCGGGACTAGCTTCTCGGAGCAGTACTTC
clone_size: -; v_call: TRBV7-2; j_call: TRBJ2-5; d_call: -; cdr3_aa: CASGSRDGQETQYF; cdr3_nt: TGTGCCAGCGGCTCCCGGGACGGCCAAGAGACCCAGTACTTC
clone_size: -; v_call: TRBV7-2; j_call: TRBJ2-1; d_call: -; cdr3_aa: CASSPTLASPQFF; cdr3_nt: TGTGCCAGCAGCCCAACTCTAGCGTCCCCGCAGTTCTTC
clone_size: -; v_call: TRBV20-1; j_call: TRBJ2-7; d_call: TRBD2; cdr3_aa: CSANLGAGGPTEQYF; cdr3_nt: TGCAGTGCTAACCTTGGGGCGGGAGGGCCGACCGAGCAGTACTTC
clone_size: -; v_call: TRBV28; j_call: TRBJ2-1; d_call: -; cdr3_aa: CASSPPREIRNEQFF; cdr3_nt: TGTGCCAGCAGTCCCCCCCGGGAAATAAGGAATGAGCAGTTCTTC
clone_size: few; v_call: TRBV4-3; j_call: TRBJ2-5; d_call: TRBD2; cdr3_aa: CASSQERRGGPETQYF; cdr3_nt: TGCGCCAGCAGCCAAGAGAGGCGGGGGGGGCCAGAGACCCAGTACTTC
clone_size: -; v_call: TRBV11-2; j_call: TRBJ2-3; d_call: -; cdr3_aa: CASSSMGPGTDTQYF; cdr3_nt: TGTGCCAGCAGCTCCATGGGACCTGGCACAGATACGCAGTATTTT
clone_size: few; v_call: TRBV13; j_call: TRBJ2-7; d_call: TRBD1; cdr3_aa: CASSPPGTGYHEQYF; cdr3_nt: TGTGCCAGCAGCCCTCCCGGGACAGGGTATCACGAGCAGTACTTC
clone_size: few; v_call: TRBV9; j_call: TRBJ2-3; d_call: TRBD2; cdr3_aa: CASGTSPTDTQYF; cdr3_nt: TGCGCCTCCGGGACTAGCCCCACAGATACGCAGTATTTT
clone_size: -; v_call: TRBV9; j_call: TRBJ2-7; d_call: TRBD1; cdr3_aa: CASSVEGALTYNEQYF; cdr3_nt: TGTGCCAGCAGCGTAGAGGGGGCTCTGACCTACAATGAGCAGTACTTC
clone_size: few; v_call: TRBV9; j_call: TRBJ1-6; d_call: TRBD1; cdr3_aa: CASSVLDRANSPLHF; cdr3_nt: TGTGCCAGCAGCGTGCTGGACAGGGCGAATTCACCCCTCCACTTT
clone_size: -; v_call: TRBV7-3; j_call: TRBJ1-2; d_call: -; cdr3_aa: CASSFNGDYGYTF; cdr3_nt: TGTGCCAGCAGCTTTAACGGAGACTATGGCTACACCTTC
clone_size: few; v_call: TRBV7-3; j_call: TRBJ2-5; d_call: TRBD2; cdr3_aa: CASSLRPAGGHETQYF; cdr3_nt: TGTGCCAGCAGCTTACGCCCAGCGGGGGGGCATGAGACCCAGTACTTC
clone_size: many; v_call: TRBV4-2; j_call: TRBJ2-6; d_call: -; cdr3_aa: CASSHQSNSGANVLTF; cdr3_nt: TGTGCCAGCAGCCACCAAAGCAACTCTGGGGCCAACGTCCTGACTTTC
clone_size: -; v_call: TRBV9; j_call: TRBJ2-1; d_call: -; cdr3_aa: CASSVVERNNEQFF; cdr3_nt: TGTGCCAGCAGCGTAGTTGAACGAAACAATGAGCAGTTCTTC
clone_size: -; v_call: TRBV7-3; j_call: TRBJ2-3; d_call: -; cdr3_aa: CASTLNVGDTQYF; cdr3_nt: TGTGCCAGCACCTTAAATGTAGGAGATACGCAGTATTTT
clone_size: -; v_call: TRBV30; j_call: TRBJ2-1; d_call: TRBD2; cdr3_aa: CAWSLGGAHNEQFF; cdr3_nt: TGTGCCTGGAGCCTCGGGGGGGCCCACAATGAGCAGTTCTTC
clone_size: -; v_call: TRBV2; j_call: TRBJ1-5; d_call: TRBD1; cdr3_aa: CASSGPGTGRNQPQHF; cdr3_nt: TGTGCCAGCAGCGGCCCCGGGACAGGGCGCAATCAGCCCCAGCATTTT
clone_size: many; v_call: TRBV7-9; j_call: TRBJ2-1; d_call: TRBD1; cdr3_aa: CASSLSGGINEQFF; cdr3_nt: TGTGCCAGCAGCTTATCAGGGGGCATAAATGAGCAGTTCTTC
clone_size: many; v_call: TRBV5-1; j_call: TRBJ2-1; d_call: TRBD2; cdr3_aa: CASSPGGGGRENEQFF; cdr3_nt: TGCGCCAGCAGCCCCGGAGGCGGGGGGAGGGAGAATGAGCAGTTCTTC
clone_size: many; v_call: TRBV2; j_call: TRBJ2-7; d_call: -; cdr3_aa: CASSALDEQYF; cdr3_nt: TGTGCCAGCAGTGCCTTGGACGAGCAGTACTTC
clone_size: many; v_call: TRBV3-1; j_call: TRBJ2-5; d_call: -; cdr3_aa: CASSQGHQETQYF; cdr3_nt: TGCGCCAGCAGCCAGGGACACCAAGAGACCCAGTACTTC
clone_size: few; v_call: TRBV12-3/TRBV12-4; j_call: TRBJ2-1; d_call: -; cdr3_aa: CASSLSSGTGSYNEQFF; cdr3_nt: TGTGCCAGCAGTCTCAGTTCCGGGACGGGATCCTACAATGAGCAGTTCTTC
clone_size: many; v_call: TRBV11-2; j_call: TRBJ2-1; d_call: TRBD2; cdr3_aa: CASSLLGGVNEQFF; cdr3_nt: TGTGCCAGCAGCTTACTCGGGGGGGTCAATGAGCAGTTCTTC
clone_size: -; v_call: TRBV6-2/TRBV6-3; j_call: TRBJ2-3; d_call: TRBD2; cdr3_aa: CGSSSSLAGDTDTQYF; cdr3_nt: TGTGGCAGCAGTTCCTCTCTAGCGGGAGACACAGATACGCAGTATTTT
clone_size: many; v_call: TRBV29-1; j_call: TRBJ2-1; d_call: -; cdr3_aa: CSVARWRYNEQFF; cdr3_nt: TGCAGCGTTGCAAGGTGGCGTTACAATGAGCAGTTCTTC
clone_size: -; v_call: TRBV12-3/TRBV12-4; j_call: TRBJ1-2; d_call: -; cdr3_aa: CASGGRFYGYTF; cdr3_nt: TGTGCCAGCGGGGGACGGTTTTATGGCTACACCTTC
clone_size: few; v_call: TRBV27; j_call: TRBJ2-7; d_call: TRBD2; cdr3_aa: CASSLRRGDRYEQYF; cdr3_nt: TGTGCCAGCAGTTTGAGACGGGGGGATAGGTACGAGCAGTACTTC
clone_size: -; v_call: TRBV5-1; j_call: TRBJ2-1; d_call: -; cdr3_aa: CASSFQGRDNEQFF; cdr3_nt: TGCGCCAGCAGCTTCCAAGGGCGAGACAATGAGCAGTTCTTC
clone_size: many; v_call: TRBV15; j_call: TRBJ2-1; d_call: -; cdr3_aa: CATSGSNNEQFF; cdr3_nt: TGTGCCACCAGCGGCAGTAACAATGAGCAGTTCTTC
clone_size: many; v_call: TRBV29-1; j_call: TRBJ2-1; d_call: TRBD1; cdr3_aa: CSVEDRDVYNEQFF; cdr3_nt: TGCAGCGTGGAAGACAGGGACGTATACAATGAGCAGTTCTTC
clone_size: few; v_call: TRBV9; j_call: TRBJ1-1; d_call: TRBD1; cdr3_aa: CASSVGVGGQGSEAFF; cdr3_nt: TGTGCCAGCAGCGTAGGAGTGGGGGGACAGGGGTCTGAAGCTTTCTTT
clone_size: many; v_call: TRBV2; j_call: TRBJ1-2; d_call: -; cdr3_aa: CASRDTYYGYTF; cdr3_nt: TGTGCCAGCAGAGACACGTACTATGGCTACACCTTC
clone_size: many; v_call: TRBV10-3; j_call: TRBJ2-1; d_call: TRBD2; cdr3_aa: CAISEGGGSYNEQFF; cdr3_nt: TGTGCCATCAGTGAGGGCGGGGGGTCCTACAATGAGCAGTTCTTC
clone_size: -; v_call: TRBV29-1; j_call: TRBJ2-3; d_call: -; cdr3_aa: CSVEAQGGTQYF; cdr3_nt: TGCAGCGTTGAAGCCCAGGGTGGTACGCAGTATTTT
clone_size: -; v_call: TRBV28; j_call: TRBJ2-2; d_call: TRBD1; cdr3_aa: CASSLDRTTGELFF; cdr3_nt: TGTGCCAGCAGCCTGGACAGGACCACCGGGGAGCTGTTTTTT
clone_size: -; v_call: TRBV9; j_call: TRBJ2-1; d_call: -; cdr3_aa: CASSSQSSSYNERFF; cdr3_nt: TGTGCCAGCAGCTCGCAGTCCAGCTCCTACAATGAGCGGTTCTTC
clone_size: few; v_call: TRBV20-1; j_call: TRBJ2-4; d_call: -; cdr3_aa: CSLPGQKNIQYF; cdr3_nt: TGCAGTCTGCCCGGACAGAAAAACATTCAGTACTTC
clone_size: many; v_call: TRBV12-3/TRBV12-4; j_call: TRBJ2-7; d_call: -; cdr3_aa: CASSPGLGRSPEQYF; cdr3_nt: TGTGCCAGCAGTCCGGGTTTGGGGCGGTCTCCCGAGCAGTACTTC
clone_size: -; v_call: TRBV7-2; j_call: TRBJ2-3; d_call: TRBD2; cdr3_aa: CASSRPSGRAGDTQYF; cdr3_nt: TGTGCCAGCAGCAGACCTAGCGGGAGGGCCGGGGATACGCAGTATTTT
clone_size: few; v_call: TRBV6-5; j_call: TRBJ2-7; d_call: -; cdr3_aa: CASWDRNSYEQYF; cdr3_nt: TGTGCCAGCTGGGACCGGAACTCCTACGAGCAGTACTTC
clone_size: many; v_call: TRBV7-9; j_call: TRBJ1-2; d_call: -; cdr3_aa: CASSLDGSGYTF; cdr3_nt: TGTGCCAGCAGCTTAGATGGGAGTGGCTACACCTTC
clone_size: few; v_call: TRBV7-7; j_call: TRBJ2-1; d_call: TRBD2; cdr3_aa: CASSPRLAEYNEQFF; cdr3_nt: TGTGCCAGCAGCCCAAGACTAGCGGAATACAATGAGCAGTTCTTC
clone_size: few; v_call: TRBV20-1; j_call: TRBJ1-2; d_call: TRBD1; cdr3_aa: CSAWTGDNYGYTF; cdr3_nt: TGCAGTGCTTGGACAGGGGACAACTATGGCTACACCTTC
clone_size: -; v_call: TRBV4-1; j_call: TRBJ2-3; d_call: TRBD2; cdr3_aa: CASSQDSSGGTDTQYF; cdr3_nt: TGCGCCAGCAGCCAGGATTCTAGCGGGGGAACAGATACGCAGTATTTT
clone_size: -; v_call: TRBV20-1; j_call: TRBJ2-7; d_call: -; cdr3_aa: CRARIILSEQYF; cdr3_nt: TGCAGGGCTAGAATTATCCTCTCGGAGCAGTACTTC
clone_size: few; v_call: TRBV7-3; j_call: TRBJ2-5; d_call: TRBD2; cdr3_aa: CASSLNGGGYGETQYF; cdr3_nt: TGTGCCAGCAGCTTAAACGGCGGGGGGTATGGGGAGACCCAGTACTTC
clone_size: few; v_call: TRBV10-1; j_call: TRBJ1-2; d_call: -; cdr3_aa: CASPDTPGYGYTF; cdr3_nt: TGCGCCAGCCCAGACACCCCGGGATATGGCTACACCTTC
clone_size: few; v_call: TRBV7-2; j_call: TRBJ2-1; d_call: TRBD2; cdr3_aa: CASRHQGWDYTLHNEQFF; cdr3_nt: TGTGCCAGCAGACATCAAGGATGGGACTATACTTTACACAATGAGCAGTTCTTC
clone_size: -; v_call: TRBV5-6; j_call: TRBJ2-5; d_call: TRBD1; cdr3_aa: CASSSRKQGQQETQYF; cdr3_nt: TGTGCCAGCAGCTCGAGGAAGCAGGGACAGCAAGAGACCCAGTACTTC
clone_size: few; v_call: TRBV5-1; j_call: TRBJ1-6; d_call: -; cdr3_aa: CASSPLQGRDSPLHF; cdr3_nt: TGCGCCAGCAGCCCACTACAGGGTCGGGATTCACCCCTCCACTTT